This T cell receptor (beta chain) appears in the sequencing data of a study of CD8 T cells in Susac syndrome. Random hexamers were used to reverse transcribe an amount of roughly 0.5 to 1 ug RNA. Amplification of TCR beta CDR3 across 54 Vbeta and 13 Jbeta was performed with immunoSEQ multiplex PCR. TCRdb reprocessed the immunoSEQ multiplex PCR reads via MiXCR and lists one record per CDR3 protein. Found here are fewer than 100,000 distinct CDR3 sequences, about 91% of them singletons; the top ten hold just over 0.5%. Trimming removed 5 bases from V and 7 bases from J, with 9 bases in between. Germline CDR1 and CDR2: SEHNR and FQNEAQ (reference sequence). There are 12 residues in the CDR3. The multiple sclerosis control group consisted of treatment-naive patients whose relapsing-remitting disease, which was either stable or active, fulfilled revised McDonald criteria.

Sequencing input: CD8+ T cells from PBMCs. The chain is built from TRBV7-9 and TRBJ2-1; D remains unclear. This clonotype was obtained from a human donor with multiple sclerosis. The CDR3 protein is CASSVGSNEQFF. The CDR3 coding sequence is TGTGCCAGCAGCGTGGGCTCTAATGAGCAGTTCTTC.